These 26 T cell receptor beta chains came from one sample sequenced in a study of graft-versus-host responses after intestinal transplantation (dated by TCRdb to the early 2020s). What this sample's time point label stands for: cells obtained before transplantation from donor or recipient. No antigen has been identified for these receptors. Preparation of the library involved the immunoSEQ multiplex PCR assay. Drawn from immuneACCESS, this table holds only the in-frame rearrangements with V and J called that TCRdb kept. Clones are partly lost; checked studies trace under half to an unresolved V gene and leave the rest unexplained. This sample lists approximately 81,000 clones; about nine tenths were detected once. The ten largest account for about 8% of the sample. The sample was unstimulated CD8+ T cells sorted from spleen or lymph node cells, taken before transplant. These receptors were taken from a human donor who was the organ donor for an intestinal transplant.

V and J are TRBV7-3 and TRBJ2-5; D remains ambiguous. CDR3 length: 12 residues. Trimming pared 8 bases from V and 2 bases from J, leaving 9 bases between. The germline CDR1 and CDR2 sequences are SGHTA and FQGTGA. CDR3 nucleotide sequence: TGTGCCAGCGGCAATTCTCAAGAGACCCAGTACTTC. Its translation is CASGNSQETQYF.

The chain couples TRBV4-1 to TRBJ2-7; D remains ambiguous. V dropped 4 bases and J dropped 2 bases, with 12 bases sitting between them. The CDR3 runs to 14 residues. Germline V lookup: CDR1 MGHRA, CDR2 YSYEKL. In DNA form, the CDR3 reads TGCGCCAGCAGCCCATCCGCACTAACCTACGAGCAGTACTTC. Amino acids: CASSPSALTYEQYF.

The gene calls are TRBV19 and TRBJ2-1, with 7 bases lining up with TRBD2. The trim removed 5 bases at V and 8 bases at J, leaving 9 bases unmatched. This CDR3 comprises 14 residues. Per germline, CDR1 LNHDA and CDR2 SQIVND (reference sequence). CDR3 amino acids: CASSEGGPFDEQFF. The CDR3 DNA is TGTGCCAGTAGTGAGGGAGGGCCCTTCGATGAGCAGTTCTTC.

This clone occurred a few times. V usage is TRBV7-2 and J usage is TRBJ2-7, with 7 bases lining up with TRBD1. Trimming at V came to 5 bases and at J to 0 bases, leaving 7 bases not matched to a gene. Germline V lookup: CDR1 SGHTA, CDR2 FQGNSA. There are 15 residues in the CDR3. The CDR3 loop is CASSQARDSSYEQYF. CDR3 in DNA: TGTGCCAGCAGCCAAGCCCGGGACAGCTCCTACGAGCAGTACTTC.

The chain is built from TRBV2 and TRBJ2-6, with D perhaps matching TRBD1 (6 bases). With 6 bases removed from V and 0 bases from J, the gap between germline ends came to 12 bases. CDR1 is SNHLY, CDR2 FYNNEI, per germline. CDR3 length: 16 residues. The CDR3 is CASRAGVSSGANVLTF. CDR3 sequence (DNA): TGTGCCAGCAGGGCAGGGGTTAGCTCTGGGGCCAACGTCCTGACTTTC. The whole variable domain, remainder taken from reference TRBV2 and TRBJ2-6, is EPEVTQTPSHQVTQMGQEVILRCVPISNHLYFYWYRQILGQKVEFLVSFYNNEISEKSEIFDDQFSVERPDGSNFTLKIRSTKLEDSAMYFCASRAGVSSGANVLTFGAGSRLTVL.

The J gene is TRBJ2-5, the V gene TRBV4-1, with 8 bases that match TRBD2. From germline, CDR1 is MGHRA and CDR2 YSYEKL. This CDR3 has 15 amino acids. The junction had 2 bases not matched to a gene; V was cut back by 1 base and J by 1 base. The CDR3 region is CASSQVRGAQETQYF. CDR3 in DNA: TGCGCCAGCAGCCAAGTGCGGGGGGCCCAAGAGACCCAGTACTTC.

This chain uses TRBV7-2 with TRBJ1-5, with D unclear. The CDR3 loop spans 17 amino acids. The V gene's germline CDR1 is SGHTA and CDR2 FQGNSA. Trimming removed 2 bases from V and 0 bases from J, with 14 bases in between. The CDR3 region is CASSLSYGSSSNQPQHF. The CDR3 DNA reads TGTGCCAGCAGCTTAAGCTACGGGAGTAGTAGCAATCAGCCCCAGCATTTT.

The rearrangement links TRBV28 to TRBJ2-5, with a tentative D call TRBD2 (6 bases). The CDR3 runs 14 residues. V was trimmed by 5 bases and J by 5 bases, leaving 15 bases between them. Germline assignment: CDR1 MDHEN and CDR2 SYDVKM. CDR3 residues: CASSPRRGGETQYF. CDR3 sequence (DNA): TGTGCCAGCAGTCCCCGGCGGGGCGGGGAGACCCAGTACTTC.

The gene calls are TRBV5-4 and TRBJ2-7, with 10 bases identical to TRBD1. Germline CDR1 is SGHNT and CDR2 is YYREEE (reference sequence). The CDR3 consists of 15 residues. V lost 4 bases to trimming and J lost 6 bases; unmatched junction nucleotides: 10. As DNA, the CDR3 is TGTGCCAGCAGCCCTCCGGGACAGGGGACTGTCGAGCAGTACTTC. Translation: CASSPPGQGTVEQYF.

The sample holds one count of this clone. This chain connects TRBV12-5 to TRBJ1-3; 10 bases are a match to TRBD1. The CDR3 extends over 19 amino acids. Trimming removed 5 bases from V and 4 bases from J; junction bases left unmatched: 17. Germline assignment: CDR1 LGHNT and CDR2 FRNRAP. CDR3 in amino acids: CASGPTNTGTGVRGNTIYF. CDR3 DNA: TGTGCTAGTGGTCCGACTAACACCGGGACAGGGGTGAGAGGAAACACCATATATTTT.

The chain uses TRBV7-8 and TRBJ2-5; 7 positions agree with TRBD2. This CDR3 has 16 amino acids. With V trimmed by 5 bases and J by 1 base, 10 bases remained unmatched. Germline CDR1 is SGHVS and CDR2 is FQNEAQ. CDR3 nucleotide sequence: TGTGCCAGCAGCGGGGAGGGGAACTTACTCCAAGAGACCCAGTACTTC. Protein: CASSGEGNLLQETQYF. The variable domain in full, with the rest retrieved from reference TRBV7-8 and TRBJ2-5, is GAGVSQSPRYKVAKRGQDVALRCDPISGHVSLFWYQQALGQGPEFLTYFQNEAQLDKSGLPSDRFFAERPEGSVSTLKIQRTQQEDSAVYLCASSGEGNLLQETQYFGPGTRLLVL.

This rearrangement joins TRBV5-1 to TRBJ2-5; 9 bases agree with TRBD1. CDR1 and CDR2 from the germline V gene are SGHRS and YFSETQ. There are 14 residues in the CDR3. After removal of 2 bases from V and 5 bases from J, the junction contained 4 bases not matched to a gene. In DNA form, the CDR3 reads TGCGCCAGCAGCTTAGGACAGGGGTCTGAGACCCAGTACTTC. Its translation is CASSLGQGSETQYF.

CDR3 nucleotide sequence: TGCGCCAGCAGCCAAGATGGGGACACTGAAGCTTTCTTT. It is translated as CASSQDGDTEAFF. This chain links TRBV4-1 with TRBJ1-1; D is unresolved. In germline, CDR1 is MGHRA, CDR2 YSYEKL. The CDR3 runs to 13 residues. Trimming stripped 0 bases from V and 3 bases from J, with 5 bases between.

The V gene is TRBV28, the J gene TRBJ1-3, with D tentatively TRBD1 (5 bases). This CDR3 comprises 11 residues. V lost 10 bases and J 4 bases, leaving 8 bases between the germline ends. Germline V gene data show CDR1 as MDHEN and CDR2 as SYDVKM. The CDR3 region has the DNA TGTGCCATTGGGGACGGAAACACCATATATTTT. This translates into CAIGDGNTIYF.

The chain's CDR3 is CSATYPDTQYF. The CDR3 coding sequence is TGCAGTGCTACATATCCAGATACGCAGTATTTT. The chain has TRBV20-1 and TRBJ2-3; no reliable D call. The germline V and J ends were trimmed by 4 bases and 4 bases, with 6 bases remaining between them. The CDR3 sequence is 11 residues long. The germline gives CDR1 DFQATT, CDR2 SNEGSKA (reference sequence).

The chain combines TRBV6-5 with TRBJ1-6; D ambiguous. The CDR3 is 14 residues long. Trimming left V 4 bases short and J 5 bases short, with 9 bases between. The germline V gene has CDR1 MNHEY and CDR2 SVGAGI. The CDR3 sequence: CASSLHSHNSPLHF. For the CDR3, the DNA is TGTGCCAGCAGTTTACACAGCCATAATTCACCCCTCCACTTT.

CDR3 sequence reads: CASSIQRDSTYEQYF. Here the CDR3 DNA reads TGTGCCAGCAGTATACAAAGGGACAGTACCTACGAGCAGTACTTC. The chain links TRBV28 to TRBJ2-7; 7 positions match TRBD1. Per germline, CDR1 MDHEN and CDR2 SYDVKM. With V trimmed by 5 bases and J by 2 bases, 9 bases remained unmatched. This CDR3 spans 15 amino acids.

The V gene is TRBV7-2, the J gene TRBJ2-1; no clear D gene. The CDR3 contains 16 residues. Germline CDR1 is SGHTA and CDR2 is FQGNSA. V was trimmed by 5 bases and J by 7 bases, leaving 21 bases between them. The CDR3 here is CASSEPGLGKKNEQFF. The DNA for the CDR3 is TGTGCCAGCAGCGAACCCGGCCTGGGAAAAAAAAATGAGCAGTTCTTC. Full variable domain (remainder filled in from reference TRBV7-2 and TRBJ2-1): GAGVSQSPSNKVTEKGKDVELRCDPISGHTALYWYRQSLGQGLEFLIYFQGNSAPDKSGLPSDRFSAERTGGSVSTLTIQRTQQEDSAVYLCASSEPGLGKKNEQFFGPGTRLTVL.

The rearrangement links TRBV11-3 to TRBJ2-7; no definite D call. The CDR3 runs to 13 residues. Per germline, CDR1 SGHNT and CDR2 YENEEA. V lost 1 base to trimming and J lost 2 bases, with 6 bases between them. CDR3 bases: TGTGCCAGCAGCTTAGGCCTTACCTACGAGCAGTACTTC. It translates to CASSLGLTYEQYF.

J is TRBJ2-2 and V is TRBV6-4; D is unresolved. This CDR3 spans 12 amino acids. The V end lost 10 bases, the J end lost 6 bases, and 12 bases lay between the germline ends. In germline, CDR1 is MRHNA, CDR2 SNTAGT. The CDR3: CATLGEAGELFF. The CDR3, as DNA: TGTGCCACCCTGGGCGAAGCCGGGGAGCTGTTTTTT.

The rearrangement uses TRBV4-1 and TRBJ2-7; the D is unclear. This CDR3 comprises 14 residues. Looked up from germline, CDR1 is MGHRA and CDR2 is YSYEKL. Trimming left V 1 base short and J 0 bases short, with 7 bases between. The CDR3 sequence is CASSQGPASYEQYF. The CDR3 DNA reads TGCGCCAGCAGCCAAGGTCCAGCCTCCTACGAGCAGTACTTC.

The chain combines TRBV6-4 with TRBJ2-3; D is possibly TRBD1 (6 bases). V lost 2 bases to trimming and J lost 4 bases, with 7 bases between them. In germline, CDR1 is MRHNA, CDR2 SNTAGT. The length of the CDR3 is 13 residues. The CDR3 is CASSDGGADTQYF. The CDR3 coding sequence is TGTGCCAGCAGTGACGGGGGCGCAGATACGCAGTATTTT.

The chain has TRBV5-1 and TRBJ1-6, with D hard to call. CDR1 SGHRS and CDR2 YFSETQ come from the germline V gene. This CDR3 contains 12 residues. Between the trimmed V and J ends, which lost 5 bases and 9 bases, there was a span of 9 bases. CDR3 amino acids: CASSGWGSPLHF. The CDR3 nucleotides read TGCGCCAGCAGTGGATGGGGTTCACCCCTCCACTTT.

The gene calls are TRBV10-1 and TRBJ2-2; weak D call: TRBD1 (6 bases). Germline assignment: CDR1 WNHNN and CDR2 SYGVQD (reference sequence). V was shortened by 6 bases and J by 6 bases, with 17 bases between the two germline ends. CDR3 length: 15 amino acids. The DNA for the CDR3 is TGCGCCAGCAGCGAGGGAACAGGGTTACCCGGGGAGCTGTTTTTT. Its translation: CASSEGTGLPGELFF.

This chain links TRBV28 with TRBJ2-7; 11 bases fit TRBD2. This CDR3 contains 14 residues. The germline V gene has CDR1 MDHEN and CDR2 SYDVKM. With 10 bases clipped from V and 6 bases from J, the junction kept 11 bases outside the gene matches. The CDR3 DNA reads TGTGCCACCTCGGGACTAGCGGCGAGCTCCGAGCAGTACTTC. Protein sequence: CATSGLAASSEQYF.

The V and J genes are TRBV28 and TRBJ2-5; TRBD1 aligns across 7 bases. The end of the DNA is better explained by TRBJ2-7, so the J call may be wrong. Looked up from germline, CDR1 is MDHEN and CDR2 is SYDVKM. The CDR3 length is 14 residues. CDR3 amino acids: CASSYLGQPYEQYF. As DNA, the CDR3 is TGTGCCAGCAGTTACCTGGGACAGCCCTACGAGCAGTACTTC.